Sequencing of this T cell receptor (beta chain) was carried out in a study of CD8 T cells in ankylosing spondylitis. This clonotype has just a few counts. Its target is unknown. In TCRdb, the 5' RACE reads were re-called with MiXCR into one record per CDR3 protein. Of 200,000 to 250,000 distinct CDR3 sequences listed, about a sixth are singletons. Whole-study findings and limits: Ankylosing spondylitis blood appeared to be characterized by a TCR beta motif of several highly homologous variants.

This CDR3 region has 17 residues. The germline V gene has CDR1 LGHNA and CDR2 YSLEER. Trimming pared 0 bases from V and 1 base from J, leaving 15 bases between. The V gene is TRBV4-3, the J gene TRBJ2-5, with D uncertain. The clonotype was recovered from a male donor with ankylosing spondylitis. The sequenced sample consisted of blood, either unsorted or a sorted T cell fraction (not recorded which). CDR3 loop: CASSQDYHLRGQETQYF. Written as DNA, the CDR3 is TGCGCCAGCAGCCAAGACTACCACCTCCGCGGCCAAGAGACCCAGTACTTC.